This T cell receptor beta chain was documented in a study of shared clonotypes between healthy human individuals. Germline loops: CDR1 MRHNA, CDR2 SNTAGT. Trimming stripped 2 bases from V and 7 bases from J, with 7 bases between. The CDR3 loop spans 12 amino acids. Sequencing used immunoSEQ multiplex PCR; TCRdb keeps in-frame clones, though not all of them. This sample yields some 2,000,000 clones, of which approximately 94% are seen a single time; roughly 0.13% belongs to the top ten. The V gene is TRBV6-4, the J gene TRBJ2-3; D possibly corresponds to TRBD1 (5 bases). The receptor's source is a man between 18 and 35 years old in good health. The sample was naive CD4+ T cells sorted from blood. Described subset: CD45RA+ positively selected. CDR3 loop: CASSDAGNTQYF. CDR3 nucleotide sequence: TGTGCCAGCAGTGACGCAGGGAATACGCAGTATTTT.